This entry is about one TCR beta chain. What it binds is unknown. The sample comes from a study of T cell responses to AZD1222 COVID-19 vaccine. Generated by immunoSEQ multiplex PCR, the TCRdb table keeps only in-frame clones and is missing some. The sample has roughly 66,000 clones; around nine tenths are singletons. Study-wide results and limits: With dominance at 160-218 and 743-854, vaccine-associated CD4 TCRs spanned spike. Nearly half of spike-specific TCRs reportedly target variant regions that are unmutated in the B.1.351 and B.1.1.7 variants. Mostly white British, mostly female donors; authors suggested clonal diversity may be underestimated. Spike-specific TCR depth and breadth grew after two AZD1222 doses.

This CDR3 region has 17 residues. CDR1 is SGHVS and CDR2 is FQNEAQ in the germline V gene. Trimming cost V 5 bases and J 6 bases; bases outside gene matches: 12. This TCR derives from an adult who received the MenACWY meningococcal vaccine as a control. The genes are TRBV7-8 and TRBJ2-2, with 10 nucleotides matching TRBD2. The sample was peripheral blood, taken 28 days after the second dose of the MenACWY control vaccine. This CDR3 is CASSPPLAGVGSGELFF. The DNA for the CDR3 is TGTGCCAGCAGCCCTCCCCTAGCGGGAGTGGGCTCCGGGGAGCTGTTTTTT.